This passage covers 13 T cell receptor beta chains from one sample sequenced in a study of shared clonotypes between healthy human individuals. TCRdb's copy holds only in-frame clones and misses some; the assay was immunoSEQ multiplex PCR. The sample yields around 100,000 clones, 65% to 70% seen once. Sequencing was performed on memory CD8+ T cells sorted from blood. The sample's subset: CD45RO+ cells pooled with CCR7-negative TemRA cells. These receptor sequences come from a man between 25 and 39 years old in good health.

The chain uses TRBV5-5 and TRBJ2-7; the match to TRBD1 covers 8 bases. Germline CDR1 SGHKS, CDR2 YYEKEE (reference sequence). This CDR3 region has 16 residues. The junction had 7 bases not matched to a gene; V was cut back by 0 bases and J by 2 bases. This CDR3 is CASSLEVGTGPYEQYF. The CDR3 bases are TGTGCCAGCAGCTTGGAAGTCGGGACAGGACCCTACGAGCAGTACTTC.

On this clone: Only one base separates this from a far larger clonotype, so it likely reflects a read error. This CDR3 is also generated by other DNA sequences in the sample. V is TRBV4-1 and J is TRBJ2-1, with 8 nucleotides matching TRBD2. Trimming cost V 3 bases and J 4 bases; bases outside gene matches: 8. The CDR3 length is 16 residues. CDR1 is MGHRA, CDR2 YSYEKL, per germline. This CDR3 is CASSHRTSGSYNEQFF. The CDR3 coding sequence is TGCGCCAGCAGCCACAGAACTAGCGGTAGTTACAATGAGCAGTTCTTC.

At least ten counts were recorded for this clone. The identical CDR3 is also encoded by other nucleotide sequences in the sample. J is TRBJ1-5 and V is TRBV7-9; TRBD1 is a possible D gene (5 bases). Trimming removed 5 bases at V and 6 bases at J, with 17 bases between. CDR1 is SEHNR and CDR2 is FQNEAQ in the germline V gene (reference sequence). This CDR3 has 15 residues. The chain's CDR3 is CASSPRGGGSQPQHF. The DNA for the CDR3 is TGTGCCAGCAGCCCAAGAGGTGGGGGGAGTCAGCCCCAGCATTTT.

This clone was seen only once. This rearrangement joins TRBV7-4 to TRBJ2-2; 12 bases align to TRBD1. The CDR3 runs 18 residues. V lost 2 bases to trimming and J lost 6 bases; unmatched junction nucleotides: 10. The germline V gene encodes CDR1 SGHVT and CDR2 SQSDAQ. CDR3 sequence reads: CASSLCGTGGSTAGELFF. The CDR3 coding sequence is TGTGCCAGCAGCTTATGTGGGACAGGGGGCAGTACAGCCGGGGAGCTGTTTTTT.

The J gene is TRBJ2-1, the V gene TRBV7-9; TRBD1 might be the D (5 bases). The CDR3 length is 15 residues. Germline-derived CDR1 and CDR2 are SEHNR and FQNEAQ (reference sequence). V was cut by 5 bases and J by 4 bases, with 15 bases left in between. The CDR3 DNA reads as TGTGCCAGCAGCCAAGCTATAGGGGCGTACAATGAGCAGTTCTTC. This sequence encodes CASSQAIGAYNEQFF. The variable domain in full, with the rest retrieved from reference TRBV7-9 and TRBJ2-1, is DTGVSQNPRHKITKRGQNVTFRCDPISEHNRLYWYRQTLGQGPEFLTYFQNEAQLEKSRLLSDRFSAERPKGSFSTLEIQRTEQGDSAMYLCASSQAIGAYNEQFFGPGTRLTVL.

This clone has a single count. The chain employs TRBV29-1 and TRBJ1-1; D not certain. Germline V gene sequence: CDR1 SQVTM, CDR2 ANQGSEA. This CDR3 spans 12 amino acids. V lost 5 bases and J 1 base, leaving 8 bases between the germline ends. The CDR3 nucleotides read TGCAGCGTTCATCCGGGGAACACTGAAGCTTTCTTT. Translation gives CSVHPGNTEAFF.

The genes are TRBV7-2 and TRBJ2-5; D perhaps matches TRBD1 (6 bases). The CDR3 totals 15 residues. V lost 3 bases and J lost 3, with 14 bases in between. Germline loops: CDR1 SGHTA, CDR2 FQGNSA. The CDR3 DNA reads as TGTGCCAGCAGCTTGCGACAGGCCCGCGAAGAGACCCAGTACTTC. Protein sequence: CASSLRQAREETQYF.

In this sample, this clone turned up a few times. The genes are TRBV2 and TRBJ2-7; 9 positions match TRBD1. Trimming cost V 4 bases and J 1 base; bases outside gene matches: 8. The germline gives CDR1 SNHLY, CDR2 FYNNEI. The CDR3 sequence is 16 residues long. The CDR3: CASSGLAGTGSYEQYF. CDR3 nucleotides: TGTGCCAGCAGTGGGTTAGCTGGGACAGGGTCCTACGAGCAGTACTTC.

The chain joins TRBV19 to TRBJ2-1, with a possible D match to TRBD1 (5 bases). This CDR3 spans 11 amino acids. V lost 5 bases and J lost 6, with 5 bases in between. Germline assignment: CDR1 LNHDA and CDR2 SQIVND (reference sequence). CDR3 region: CASSQGNEQFF. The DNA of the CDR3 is TGTGCCAGTAGTCAGGGCAATGAGCAGTTCTTC.

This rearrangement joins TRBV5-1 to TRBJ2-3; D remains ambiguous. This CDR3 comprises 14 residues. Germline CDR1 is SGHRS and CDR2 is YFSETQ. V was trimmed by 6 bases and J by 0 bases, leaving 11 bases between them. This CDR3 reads CASTRTASTDTQYF. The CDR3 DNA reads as TGCGCCAGCACCCGGACGGCTAGCACAGATACGCAGTATTTT.

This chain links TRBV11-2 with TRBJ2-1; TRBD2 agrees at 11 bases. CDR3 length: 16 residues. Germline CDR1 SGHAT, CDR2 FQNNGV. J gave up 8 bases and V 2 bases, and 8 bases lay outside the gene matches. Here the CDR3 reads CASSLLLAGEFDEQFF. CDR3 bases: TGTGCCAGCAGCTTATTACTAGCGGGAGAGTTCGATGAGCAGTTCTTC.

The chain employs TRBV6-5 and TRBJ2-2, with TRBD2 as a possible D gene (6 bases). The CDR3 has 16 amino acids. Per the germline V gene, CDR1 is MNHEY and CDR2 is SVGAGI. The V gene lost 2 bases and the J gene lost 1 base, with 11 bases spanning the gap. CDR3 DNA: TGTGCCAGCAGTTACCCCCCAGCGGGGAACACCGGGGAGCTGTTTTTT. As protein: CASSYPPAGNTGELFF.

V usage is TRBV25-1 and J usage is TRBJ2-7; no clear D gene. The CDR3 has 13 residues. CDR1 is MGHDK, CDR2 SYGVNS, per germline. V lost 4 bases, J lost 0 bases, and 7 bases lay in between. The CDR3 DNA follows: TGTGCCAGCAGTGGGAGTAACTCCTACGAGCAGTACTTC. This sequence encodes CASSGSNSYEQYF.